This is a list of T cell receptor beta chains from one sample in a study of T cells after yellow fever vaccination. TCRdb independently ran MiXCR on the 5' RACE reads; one entry per CDR3 protein. The sample consists of 450,000 to 650,000 distinct CDR3 sequences, approximately 15% of them appearing once. The specimen was PBMCs, collected on the day of the yellow fever booster vaccination. Every receptor here comes from a man younger than 45 who received the YFV17D yellow fever vaccine. The CDR3 runs from the conserved cysteine through the conserved F or W. The D gene is left open where the match is weak. A row's size may be missing; if present it is once, few, many or a size class.

clone_size	v_call	d_call	j_call	cdr3_aa	cdr3_nt
-	TRBV20-1	TRBD1	TRBJ2-5	CSATGQFQETQYF	TGCAGTGCTACGGGACAGTTCCAAGAGACCCAGTACTTC
few	TRBV5-1	-	TRBJ2-3	CASSLDPGVADTQYF	TGCGCCAGCAGCTTGGATCCGGGAGTCGCAGATACGCAGTATTTT
-	TRBV7-9	TRBD2	TRBJ2-3	CASSVGTSGSADTQYF	TGTGCCAGCAGCGTAGGGACTAGCGGGAGCGCGGATACGCAGTATTTT
few	TRBV27	-	TRBJ2-4	CASGVGGGAKNIQYF	TGTGCCAGCGGCGTCGGAGGGGGTGCCAAAAACATTCAGTACTTC
few	TRBV6-1	-	TRBJ1-3	CASTKGAGYTIYF	TGTGCCAGCACTAAAGGGGCGGGATACACCATATATTTT
-	TRBV11-2	-	TRBJ2-1	CASSPTSGVAYNEQFF	TGTGCCAGCAGCCCGACGTCCGGGGTTGCATACAATGAGCAGTTCTTC
-	TRBV23-1	-	TRBJ2-2	CASSQLTPFAGELFF	TGCGCCAGCAGTCAATTGACCCCGTTTGCCGGGGAGCTGTTTTTT
-	TRBV11-2	TRBD2	TRBJ2-1	CASSLDPSGTFYNEQFF	TGTGCCAGCAGCTTAGATCCTAGCGGGACCTTCTACAATGAGCAGTTCTTC
-	TRBV20-1	TRBD2	TRBJ2-3	CSAASGGVGTQYF	TGCAGTGCTGCCTCCGGGGGGGTGGGTACGCAGTATTTT
-	TRBV9	-	TRBJ1-1	CASSPRTGSGNTEAFF	TGTGCCAGCAGCCCCCGAACCGGCAGTGGGAACACTGAAGCTTTCTTT
-	TRBV11-2	-	TRBJ2-1	CASSLDTAREQFF	TGTGCCAGCAGCTTAGACACGGCACGCGAGCAGTTCTTC
many	TRBV7-6	-	TRBJ2-1	CASSRGGVGNNEQFF	TGTGCCAGCAGCCGGGGTGGAGTGGGGAACAATGAGCAGTTCTTC
-	TRBV24-1	-	TRBJ2-2	CATHEGNTGELFF	TGTGCCACCCATGAAGGGAACACCGGGGAGCTGTTTTTT
-	TRBV10-3	TRBD1	TRBJ2-7	CAISEPGQGKGFEQYF	TGTGCCATCAGTGAACCCGGACAGGGGAAAGGTTTCGAGCAGTACTTC
few	TRBV20-1	TRBD2	TRBJ2-3	CSAARREGTDTQYF	TGCAGTGCTGCCAGGCGGGAGGGCACAGATACGCAGTATTTT
few	TRBV20-1	-	TRBJ2-6	CSAIRGDSLYSGANVLTF	TGCAGTGCTATTCGGGGGGACAGCTTATACTCTGGGGCCAACGTCCTGACTTTC